Each of the 14 T cell receptor beta chains below was sequenced from the same sample in a study of T-cell memory formation after mild COVID-19. TCRdb called the 5' RACE reads again in MiXCR, with one record for every CDR3 protein. Of approximately 350,000 distinct CDR3 sequences in the sample, over 25% are singletons; the top ten hold roughly 12%. The sequenced material came from PBMCs or a T cell subset sorted from them (not recorded which). Receptors were obtained from an adult woman who had mild COVID-19 (a few samples of this study predate the infection). Cell type and time point are not known.

This clonotype was counted a few times. The chain employs TRBV4-1 and TRBJ1-5; tentative D call: TRBD1 (5 bases). Trimming pared 3 bases from V and 9 bases from J, leaving 21 bases between. CDR3 length: 16 residues. Germline CDR1 is MGHRA and CDR2 is YSYEKL. CDR3 sequence: CASSHPAQGAYAPQHF. Written as DNA, the CDR3 is TGCGCCAGCAGCCACCCCGCTCAGGGCGCCTACGCGCCCCAGCATTTT.

This clonotype showed up just a few times. This chain connects TRBV5-4 to TRBJ2-1; 10 nucleotides align to TRBD1. The germline gives CDR1 SGHNT, CDR2 YYREEE (reference sequence). Germline trimming cut 4 bases from V and 7 bases from J; bases unmatched to any gene: 5. This CDR3 region has 14 residues. The CDR3 nucleotides read TGTGCCAGCAGCCCCGGGACAGGGGAGAATGAGCAGTTCTTC. It encodes CASSPGTGENEQFF.

Only a few counts were recorded for this clonotype. The genes are TRBV7-2 and TRBJ2-7; D possibly matches TRBD1 or TRBD2 (5 bases each). The CDR3 loop spans 12 amino acids. Trimming took 3 bases from V and 6 from J, leaving 9 bases between them. The V gene's germline CDR1 is SGHTA and CDR2 FQGNSA. The CDR3 reads CASSFPGSEQYF. The CDR3 DNA reads as TGTGCCAGCAGCTTCCCAGGGAGCGAGCAGTACTTC.

V is TRBV7-9 and J is TRBJ2-7; tentatively, D is TRBD2 (5 bases). Germline V CDR1 and CDR2: SEHNR, FQNEAQ (reference sequence). The CDR3 has 14 amino acids. V gave up 3 bases and J gave up 3 bases, with 12 bases separating them. CDR3 sequence (DNA): TGTGCCAGCAGCTTTGGGGAGTCCGGCTACGAGCAGTACTTC. It translates to CASSFGESGYEQYF.

This clonotype was counted between two and nine times. CDR3 protein: CASSRGQTSSYEQYF. The CDR3 DNA is TGCGCCAGCAGCCGAGGACAGACGAGCTCCTACGAGCAGTACTTC. This sequence joins TRBV5-1 and TRBJ2-7; TRBD1 might be the D (6 bases). Trimming pared 4 bases from V and 0 bases from J, leaving 14 bases between. CDR1 and CDR2 from the germline V gene are SGHRS and YFSETQ. The CDR3 runs to 15 residues.

In its sample, this clonotype was seen a few times. One junction end does not reproduce the germline sequence, and a read error may be involved. The CDR3 spells CSAREVGSSGNF. DNA for the CDR3: TGCAGTGCTAGAGAGGTGGGAAGCTCCGGGAACTTC. V gene TRBV20-1 combines with J gene TRBJ2-7; possible D gene TRBD2, 5 bases. The CDR3 is 12 amino acids. Germline V lookup: CDR1 DFQATT, CDR2 SNEGSKA (reference sequence).

This rearrangement joins TRBV30 to TRBJ2-7; possibly TRBD2 for D (7 bases). Germline CDR1 and CDR2: GTSNPN and SVGIG (reference sequence). The CDR3 has 15 amino acids. CDR3 protein: CAQKGQRGDYYEQYF. As DNA, the CDR3 is TGTGCTCAGAAGGGCCAAAGGGGGGACTATTACGAGCAGTACTTC. Full variable domain (missing parts from reference TRBV30 and TRBJ2-7): SQTIHQWPATLVQPVGSPLSLECTVEGTSNPNLYWYRQAAGRGLQLLFYSVGIGQISSEVPQNLSASRPQDRQFILSSKKLLLSDSGFYLCAQKGQRGDYYEQYFGPGTRLTVT.

The V and J genes are TRBV20-1 and TRBJ2-7, with 11 bases identical to TRBD2. Per the germline V gene, CDR1 is DFQATT and CDR2 is SNEGSKA (reference sequence). With 6 bases clipped from V and 6 bases from J, the junction kept 10 bases outside the gene matches. The CDR3 totals 14 residues. The CDR3 loop is CSAELAGDRGEQYF. In DNA form, the CDR3 reads TGCAGTGCGGAACTAGCGGGAGACCGGGGCGAGCAGTACTTC.

This chain joins TRBV9 and TRBJ2-1, with 11 bases identical to TRBD2. V was clipped by 3 bases and J by 6 bases; unmatched bases: 5. The CDR3 is made up of 15 amino acids. Germline V gives CDR1 SGDLS, CDR2 YYNGEE. The CDR3, as DNA: TGTGCCAGCAGCGGGACTAGCGGGTTTCGCAATGAGCAGTTCTTC. Translating it yields CASSGTSGFRNEQFF.

V gene TRBV5-1 combines with J gene TRBJ2-7; 8 bases are a match to TRBD1. With V trimmed by 7 bases and J by 5 bases, 23 bases remained unmatched. This CDR3 has 18 residues. Germline V CDR1 and CDR2: SGHRS, YFSETQ. The CDR3 DNA is TGCGCCAGCGGGGACACTGGACTACGCCGACAGGGGCGCCACGAGCAGTACTTC. Its translation is CASGDTGLRRQGRHEQYF. Variable domain in full (rest from reference TRBV5-1 and TRBJ2-7): KAGVTQTPRYLIKTRGQQVTLSCSPISGHRSVSWYQQTPGQGLQFLFEYFSETQRNKGNFPGRFSGRQFSNSRSEMNVSTLELGDSALYLCASGDTGLRRQGRHEQYFGPGTRLTVT.

This clonotype appeared a few times. The J gene is TRBJ2-1, the V gene TRBV9; 10 positions agree with TRBD1. Trimming at V came to 4 bases and at J to 4 bases, leaving 5 bases not matched to a gene. CDR3 length equals 15 residues. Germline loops: CDR1 SGDLS, CDR2 YYNGEE. This CDR3 reads CASSTEGQGYNEQFF. The CDR3 DNA sequence: TGTGCCAGCAGCACGGAGGGACAGGGGTACAATGAGCAGTTCTTC.

This rearrangement joins TRBV6-5 to TRBJ2-7, with D perhaps matching TRBD1 or TRBD2 (6 bases each). The CDR3 totals 15 residues. V was pared by 3 bases and J by 5 bases, with 17 bases between. The germline CDR1 and CDR2 sequences are MNHEY and SVGAGI. The DNA of the CDR3 is TGTGCCAGCAGTTATCCCCGGCGAAGGGGGGACGAGCAGTACTTC. It translates to CASSYPRRRGDEQYF.

For the CDR3, the DNA is TGCGCCAGCAGCCGGTGGAGCGCTACCTACAATGAGCAGTTCTTC. It specifies CASSRWSATYNEQFF. The chain employs TRBV5-1 and TRBJ2-1, with D uncertain. The CDR3 contains 15 residues. Trimming removed 4 bases from V and 2 bases from J, with 13 bases in between. CDR1 is SGHRS and CDR2 is YFSETQ in the germline V gene.

This chain uses TRBV7-9 with TRBJ2-7; D could derive from TRBD1 or TRBD2 (5 bases each). This CDR3 contains 14 residues. V dropped 3 bases and J dropped 1 base, with 10 bases sitting between them. Germline CDR1 reads SEHNR; CDR2 reads FQNEAQ (reference sequence). This chain's CDR3 is CASSFGTPSYEQYF. The CDR3, as DNA: TGTGCCAGCAGCTTCGGGACCCCTTCCTACGAGCAGTACTTC.